The clone carrying this T cell receptor beta chain was found many times. This sample was taken from a study of T cell repertoires in cytomegalovirus infection. In the study overall: Public TCR beta signatures provided an indication of both CMV infection and a matching HLA type.

A single record per CDR3 protein comes from TCRdb applying MiXCR to the reads. The data contain about 490,000 distinct CDR3 sequences, approximately 10% of them singletons. This CDR3 comprises 13 residues. V lost 0 bases and J lost 6, with 7 bases in between. Germline V gene data show CDR1 as SGHVS and CDR2 as FNYEAQ. Material: PBMCs. The clonotype was recovered from a human donor in good health (CMV status not recorded). Some clones in this sample may be carry-over from other donors' samples. V gene TRBV7-6 combines with J gene TRBJ2-3; no firm D call. CDR3 region: CASSLARFDTQYF. Here the CDR3 DNA reads TGTGCCAGCAGCTTAGCCCGATTTGATACGCAGTATTTT.